These 18 T cell receptor beta chains share one sample of origin, sequenced in a study. TCRdb analysed the 5' RACE reads with MiXCR anew, one entry per CDR3 protein. The sample contains fewer than 80,000 distinct CDR3 sequences, around a fifth of which appear only once. The sample was memory CD4+ T cells sorted from a lymph node. The subset: memory CD4+ T cells, CD4+CD45RO+CD25-. The receptor set was obtained from a female donor with breast cancer.

There are a few counts of this clonotype. This chain uses TRBV5-1 with TRBJ1-1, with D uncertain. From germline, CDR1 is SGHRS and CDR2 YFSETQ. The CDR3 spans 13 residues. The V and J ends lost 2 bases and 1 base respectively, with 6 bases between them. CDR3 sequence reads: CASSLNQNTEAFF. The CDR3 coding sequence is TGCGCCAGCAGCTTAAACCAGAACACTGAAGCTTTCTTT.

Ten or more counts support this clonotype. The chain is built from TRBV12-3 or TRBV12-4 and TRBJ1-2; the D is unclear. The CDR3 has 13 residues. V was shortened by 6 bases and J by 5 bases, with 13 bases between the two germline ends. CDR3 DNA: TGTGCCAGCAGCACTGGAGCAAGATATGGCTACACCTTC. Amino acids: CASSTGARYGYTF.

The chain has TRBV7-2 and TRBJ2-3; 12 positions match TRBD2. Germline CDR1 SGHTA, CDR2 FQGNSA. V was pared by 5 bases and J by 2 bases, with 5 bases of the junction left unmatched. The CDR3 covers 16 residues. The CDR3 bases are TGTGCCAGCAGCGTTACTAGCGGGGGGTACACAGATACGCAGTATTTT. This sequence encodes CASSVTSGGYTDTQYF.

This rearrangement joins TRBV6-2 or TRBV6-3 to TRBJ1-2; TRBD1 might be the D (5 bases). This CDR3 spans 14 amino acids. The germline CDR1 and CDR2 sequences are MNHEY and SVGEGT. Trimming took 6 bases from V and 4 from J, leaving 15 bases between them. The chain's CDR3 is CASSPPGMGYGYTF. DNA for the CDR3: TGTGCCAGCAGCCCTCCAGGGATGGGCTATGGCTACACCTTC.

This clonotype has just a few counts. The genes are TRBV12-3 or TRBV12-4 and TRBJ1-5; 8 bases match TRBD1. V lost 6 bases, J lost 7 bases, and 5 bases stayed unmatched. This CDR3 comprises 13 residues. CDR3 amino acids: CASSGQGGQPQHF. CDR3 bases: TGTGCCAGCAGCGGACAGGGAGGACAGCCCCAGCATTTT.

The chain recombines TRBV11-3 with TRBJ2-6, with no clear D. V lost 2 bases to trimming and J lost 1 base, with 6 bases between them. Germline CDR1 SGHNT, CDR2 YENEEA. This CDR3 spans 15 amino acids. CDR3: CASSLFGSGANVLTF. CDR3 DNA: TGTGCCAGCAGCTTATTTGGATCTGGGGCCAACGTCCTGACTTTC.

This rearrangement joins TRBV20-1 to TRBJ2-5; a weak D match, TRBD1 (6 bases). Germline CDR1 DFQATT, CDR2 SNEGSKA (reference sequence). V lost 4 bases and J lost 4, with 19 bases in between. CDR3 size: 15 residues. The CDR3 reads CSATLGRAGVETQYF. In nucleotides, the CDR3 is TGCAGTGCTACCCTCGGCAGGGCAGGGGTAGAGACCCAGTACTTC.

J is TRBJ2-3 and V is TRBV7-8; the D is unclear. The CDR3 consists of 12 residues. Trimming took 0 bases from V and 4 from J, leaving 2 bases between them. The germline V gene has CDR1 SGHVS and CDR2 FQNEAQ. The CDR3 reads CASSLAPDTQYF. CDR3 bases: TGTGCCAGCAGCTTAGCCCCAGATACGCAGTATTTT.

The genes are TRBV20-1 and TRBJ2-7; the D gene is possibly TRBD1 (5 bases). The V end was cut by 4 bases, the J end by 7 bases, with 14 bases between. The CDR3 loop spans 12 amino acids. CDR1 DFQATT and CDR2 SNEGSKA come from the germline V gene (reference sequence). CDR3 nucleotide sequence: TGCAGTGCTATTGGGTCAGGGCGGGAGCAGTACTTC. Residues: CSAIGSGREQYF.

As concerns this clonotype: This likely comes from a read error, as the CDR3 has no conserved phenylalanine or tryptophan at its end. This rearrangement joins TRBV6-5 to TRBJ1-1; maybe TRBD1 (6 bases). CDR1 is MNHEY, CDR2 SVGAGI, per germline. This CDR3 comprises 14 residues. The V gene lost 5 bases and the J gene lost 3 bases, with 13 bases spanning the gap. CDR3 sequence reads: CASSLQGHDTEAFL. The CDR3 DNA reads as TGTGCCAGCAGTCTACAGGGCCATGACACTGAAGCTTTCCTT.

The chain has TRBV5-1 and TRBJ2-5; 9 nucleotides match TRBD1. The CDR3 sequence is 16 residues long. Trimming at V came to 0 bases and at J to 2 bases, leaving 5 bases not matched to a gene. Germline values: CDR1 SGHRS, CDR2 YFSETQ. The CDR3 reads CASSLGMGTGQETQYF. The DNA for the CDR3 is TGCGCCAGCAGCTTGGGGATGGGGACAGGGCAAGAGACCCAGTACTTC.

V and J are TRBV4-1 and TRBJ2-3; the match to TRBD2 covers 11 bases. The CDR3 is 17 amino acids. J gave up 2 bases and V 3 bases, and 7 bases lay outside the gene matches. CDR1 is MGHRA, CDR2 YSYEKL, per germline. CDR3 coding DNA: TGCGCCAGCAGCCAGTCCGGACTAGCGGGCGTCACAGATACGCAGTATTTT. As protein: CASSQSGLAGVTDTQYF.

This chain connects TRBV28 to TRBJ1-2, with TRBD1 identical over 8 bases. The junction had 6 bases not matched to a gene; V was cut back by 9 bases and J by 6 bases. Germline V lookup: CDR1 MDHEN, CDR2 SYDVKM. The CDR3 spans 12 residues. Here the CDR3 DNA reads TGTGCCAGTTCGGACAGGGTGGATGGCTACACCTTC. It translates to CASSDRVDGYTF.

Worth noting for this clonotype: With a much larger clone just one base away, this may be a read error. The conserved closing phenylalanine or tryptophan is absent in this CDR3, likely reflecting a read error. The gene calls are TRBV7-2 and TRBJ2-2; D remains unclear. Trimming shortened V by 3 bases and J by 9 bases, and 17 bases separated the two germline ends. The CDR3 runs to 15 residues. CDR1 is SGHTA and CDR2 is FQGNSA in the germline V gene. For the CDR3, the DNA is TGTGCCAGCAGCTTTGGGCCAGGAGTAAATTGGGAGCTGTTTTTG. Encoded protein: CASSFGPGVNWELFL.

The J gene is TRBJ2-7, the V gene TRBV5-5; the D call may be TRBD1 or TRBD2 (5 bases each). Germline-derived CDR1 and CDR2 are SGHKS and YYEKEE (reference sequence). The V gene lost 4 bases and the J gene lost 0 bases, with 14 bases spanning the gap. This CDR3 contains 15 residues. CDR3 loop: CASSPAVGVSYEQYF. CDR3 nucleotides: TGTGCCAGCAGCCCCGCGGTGGGGGTCTCCTACGAGCAGTACTTC.

V and J are TRBV7-3 and TRBJ2-1; D gene uncertain. Germline-derived CDR1 and CDR2 are SGHTA and FQGTGA. The CDR3 is 13 residues long. The ends were cut back, 2 bases at V and 9 bases at J, with 11 bases in the middle. The CDR3 sequence: CASSLSPGGEQFF. The CDR3 DNA reads TGTGCCAGCAGCTTATCCCCGGGCGGTGAGCAGTTCTTC.

This chain joins TRBV29-1 and TRBJ2-7; TRBD1 matches 8 bases. Per germline, CDR1 SQVTM and CDR2 ANQGSEA. This CDR3 is 14 amino acids long. Germline trimming cut 7 bases from V and 5 bases from J; bases unmatched to any gene: 13. The CDR3 region has the DNA TGCAGCGCCAGAACCGGGACAGGATGGGACGAGCAGTACTTC. Its translation: CSARTGTGWDEQYF.

The genes are TRBV4-2 and TRBJ2-7; no clear D. V was shortened by 1 base and J by 5 bases, with 12 bases between the two germline ends. CDR3 size: 14 residues. Per the germline V gene, CDR1 is LGHNA and CDR2 is YNFKEQ. This CDR3 is CASSQASWSHEQYF. As DNA, the CDR3 is TGTGCCAGCAGCCAAGCCTCCTGGAGCCACGAGCAGTACTTC.